A single sample is the source of the 22 T cell receptor beta chains below, sequenced in a study of T cells in localized non-small cell lung cancer. This table comes from immunoSEQ multiplex PCR, and its TCRdb copy is limited to in-frame clones, with some not included. The top ten hold roughly 4% of the sample, which has some 54,000 clones, about three quarters seen once. The sequenced sample was PBMCs, obtained before any cancer treatment. Source of these receptors: a woman aged 40-69 years with stage II lung adenocarcinoma.

This clone appeared once. The genes are TRBV5-6 and TRBJ2-2; a possible D gene is TRBD1 (6 bases). Germline V CDR1 and CDR2: SGHDT, YYEEEE. Deletions cut 7 bases from V and 1 base from J, with 11 bases between. The CDR3 has 14 amino acids. CDR3 DNA: TGTGCCAGCCGGCGGACAGAGAACACCGGGGAGCTGTTTTTT. This sequence encodes CASRRTENTGELFF.

V usage is TRBV30 and J usage is TRBJ1-4; tentatively, D is TRBD1 (5 bases). Trimming removed 3 bases at V and 4 bases at J, with 18 bases between. Looked up from germline, CDR1 is GTSNPN and CDR2 is SVGIG (reference sequence). The CDR3 totals 16 residues. The CDR3 is CAWRTFPGLFNEKLFF. Written as DNA, the CDR3 is TGTGCCTGGAGGACGTTCCCGGGACTTTTTAATGAAAAACTGTTTTTT.

This chain links TRBV5-4 with TRBJ1-1; TRBD1 matches at 11 bases. The V and J ends lost 1 base and 8 bases, in that order; junction bases with no gene match: 10. CDR1 is SGHNT, CDR2 YYREEE, per germline (reference sequence). This CDR3 region has 16 residues. CDR3 sequence (DNA): TGTGCCAGCAGCTTGTACCCCCGGACAGGGGGCAGGGAAGCTTTCTTT. Amino acid sequence: CASSLYPRTGGREAFF. The complete variable domain, with remaining parts taken from reference TRBV5-4 and TRBJ1-1, reads ETGVTQSPTHLIKTRGQQVTLRCSSQSGHNTVSWYQQALGQGPQFIFQYYREEENGRGNFPPRFSGLQFPNYSSELNVNALELDDSALYLCASSLYPRTGGREAFFGQGTRLTVV.

The J gene is TRBJ2-7, the V gene TRBV7-6; D is ambiguous. Trimming left V 5 bases short and J 4 bases short, with 9 bases between. The CDR3 extends over 12 amino acids. CDR1 SGHVS and CDR2 FNYEAQ come from the germline V gene. This chain's CDR3 is CASSPTDYEQYF. The CDR3 nucleotides are TGTGCCAGCAGCCCCACTGATTACGAGCAGTACTTC. Based on the CDR3 plus reference TRBV7-6 and TRBJ2-7, the full variable domain is GAGVSQSPRYKVTKRGQDVALRCDPISGHVSLYWYRQALGQGPEFLTYFNYEAQQDKSGLPNDRFSAERPEGSISTLTIQRTEQRDSAMYRCASSPTDYEQYFGPGTRLTVT.

The chain recombines TRBV14 with TRBJ1-1; TRBD1 might be the D (6 bases). The V gene lost 0 bases and the J gene lost 0 bases, with 14 bases spanning the gap. Per germline, CDR1 SGHDN and CDR2 FVKESK. There are 17 residues in the CDR3. CDR3 sequence (DNA): TGTGCCAGCAGCCAAGAGGTATGGACAGCCATGAACACTGAAGCTTTCTTT. Translated, it gives CASSQEVWTAMNTEAFF.

This clone came up once. This chain links TRBV7-2 with TRBJ2-1; D gene uncertain. CDR3 size: 16 residues. Germline-derived CDR1 and CDR2 are SGHTA and FQGNSA. V shed 3 bases and J shed 2 bases, with 14 bases lying between them. CDR3 nucleotides: TGTGCCAGCAGCTTCCAGTCTACAATCACCTACAATGAGCAGTTCTTC. Translating it yields CASSFQSTITYNEQFF.

This clone has more than one count but fewer than ten. J is TRBJ1-1 and V is TRBV7-2; 7 bases are shared with TRBD1. V lost 5 bases, J lost 3 bases, and 3 bases stayed unmatched. Germline V gene lookup returns CDR1 SGHTA and CDR2 FQGNSA. The CDR3 has 13 residues. Here the CDR3 reads CASSLDRDTEAFF. CDR3 in DNA: TGTGCCAGCAGCCTTGACAGGGACACTGAAGCTTTCTTT.

The CDR3 reads CASSLSGLRETQYF. CDR3 nucleotide sequence: TGTGCCAGCAGCTTGTCGGGGCTGAGGGAGACCCAGTACTTC. This chain joins TRBV7-9 and TRBJ2-5; D is tentatively TRBD1 or TRBD2 (5 bases each). The CDR3 is made up of 14 amino acids. V was trimmed by 3 bases and J by 5 bases, leaving 13 bases between them. The germline V gene encodes CDR1 SEHNR and CDR2 FQNEAQ (reference sequence).

The CDR3 here is CASSYDGTDNEKLFF. The DNA of the CDR3 is TGTGCCAGCAGTTACGACGGGACAGATAATGAAAAACTGTTTTTT. V is TRBV6-5 and J is TRBJ1-4; 7 bases match TRBD1. Trimming removed 2 bases from V and 4 bases from J; junction bases left unmatched: 4. Germline V CDR1 and CDR2: MNHEY, SVGAGI. This CDR3 comprises 15 residues.

The genes are TRBV11-2 and TRBJ2-7; 15 bases are shared with TRBD2. CDR3 size: 16 residues. Trimming removed 5 bases from V and 5 bases from J; junction bases left unmatched: 7. Germline-derived CDR1 and CDR2 are SGHAT and FQNNGV. CDR3 in DNA: TGTGCCAGCAGCGCCGGGACTAGCGGGGGGTTGAACGAGCAGTACTTC. Its translation is CASSAGTSGGLNEQYF.

CDR3 protein: CASSERLGGLAAGEQYF. The DNA for the CDR3 is TGCGCCAGCAGTGAGCGGTTAGGCGGGCTAGCGGCCGGCGAGCAGTACTTC. The chain joins TRBV10-1 to TRBJ2-7; 7 bases fit TRBD2. The CDR3 length is 17 residues. The V gene end was trimmed by 2 bases and the J gene end by 6 bases; junction bases not matched to a gene: 16. Germline V gives CDR1 WNHNN, CDR2 SYGVQD (reference sequence).

The table lists this clone with a count of one. This chain uses TRBV6-6 with TRBJ1-5; D is possibly TRBD1 (5 bases). V lost 2 bases and J 6 bases, leaving 17 bases between the germline ends. CDR3 length: 16 amino acids. Germline V CDR1 and CDR2: MNHNY, SVGAGI (reference sequence). CDR3 coding DNA: TGTGCCAGCAGTTACGAAAAGCCAGGGTTGGGTCAGCCCCAGCATTTT. Translated: CASSYEKPGLGQPQHF.

This clone was detected a few times. J is TRBJ2-7 and V is TRBV10-1; D is uncertain. Trimming cost V 4 bases and J 4 bases, with 26 bases left between them. The germline CDR1 and CDR2 sequences are WNHNN and SYGVQD (reference sequence). There are 18 residues in the CDR3. The chain's CDR3 is CASSGPLNPIDFGYEQYF. The CDR3, as DNA: TGCGCCAGCAGTGGACCATTGAATCCTATCGACTTTGGTTACGAGCAGTACTTC.

This clone was seen a handful of times. The rearrangement links TRBV6-1 to TRBJ1-5; D is unclear. V dropped 1 base and J dropped 6 bases, with 10 bases sitting between them. The V gene's germline CDR1 is MNHNS and CDR2 SASEGT. The length of the CDR3 is 14 residues. CDR3 in DNA: TGTGCCAGCAGTGAAGGGTGGCAGACTCAGCCCCAGCATTTT. Translated, it gives CASSEGWQTQPQHF.

Only a few counts were recorded for this clone. The chain uses TRBV5-4 and TRBJ2-2, with D hard to call. This CDR3 has 19 amino acids. The ends were cut back, 5 bases at V and 0 bases at J, with 23 bases in the middle. Germline CDR1 SGHNT, CDR2 YYREEE (reference sequence). The CDR3 nucleotides are TGTGCCAGCAGTTATTATCTGGACCCAAAAAAAGCGAACACCGGGGAGCTGTTTTTT. Translating gives CASSYYLDPKKANTGELFF. The whole variable domain, filled in from reference TRBV5-4 and TRBJ2-2, reads ETGVTQSPTHLIKTRGQQVTLRCSSQSGHNTVSWYQQALGQGPQFIFQYYREEENGRGNFPPRFSGLQFPNYSSELNVNALELDDSALYLCASSYYLDPKKANTGELFFGEGSRLTVL.

This clone has only a few counts. This chain uses TRBV30 with TRBJ1-6, with a weak D call TRBD1 (5 bases). V was shortened by 4 bases and J by 7 bases, with 14 bases between the two germline ends. From germline, CDR1 is GTSNPN and CDR2 SVGIG (reference sequence). The CDR3 extends over 14 amino acids. The CDR3 loop reads CAWMPLGENSPLHF. The CDR3, as DNA: TGTGCCTGGATGCCTCTGGGGGAAAATTCACCCCTCCACTTT.

The chain recombines TRBV21-1 with TRBJ1-5; the tabulated D call, TRBD1, remains unverified against the DNA. TRBV21-1 is a known pseudogene. CDR3 length: 14 amino acids. For the CDR3, the DNA is TGTGCCAGCAGAGGGACAGGGGGGAATCAGCCCCAGCATTTT. As protein: CASRGTGGNQPQHF.

This clone turned up a few times. The chain recombines TRBV6-1 with TRBJ2-1, with D possibly being TRBD1 (6 bases). This CDR3 spans 15 amino acids. Germline-derived CDR1 and CDR2 are MNHNS and SASEGT. V lost 5 bases and J lost 4, with 15 bases in between. For the CDR3, the DNA is TGTGCCAGCAGTTGGGACACTGGAGATTACAATGAGCAGTTCTTC. Amino acid sequence: CASSWDTGDYNEQFF.

The chain combines TRBV6-1 with TRBJ2-7; 9 bases align to TRBD2. CDR3 length equals 17 residues. V lost 2 bases, J lost 3 bases, and 11 bases stayed unmatched. Per germline, CDR1 MNHNS and CDR2 SASEGT. As DNA, the CDR3 is TGTGCCAGCAGTGAATTGGATAGCGGGGGTTTGATCTACGAGCAGTACTTC. It codes for CASSELDSGGLIYEQYF.

V usage is TRBV7-9 and J usage is TRBJ1-4; D gene unclear. V dropped 8 bases and J dropped 3 bases, with 19 bases sitting between them. The V gene's germline CDR1 is SEHNR and CDR2 FQNEAQ (reference sequence). This CDR3 region has 16 residues. The CDR3 here is CASGRTETVANEKLFF. DNA of the CDR3: TGTGCCAGCGGAAGAACCGAGACTGTAGCTAATGAAAAACTGTTTTTT.

The chain recombines TRBV6-1 with TRBJ1-2; 8 bases align to TRBD1. J gave up 3 bases and V 3 bases, and 9 bases lay outside the gene matches. The germline V gene encodes CDR1 MNHNS and CDR2 SASEGT. The CDR3 loop spans 16 amino acids. CDR3: CASSETGASLYYGYTF. CDR3 DNA: TGTGCCAGCAGTGAGACAGGGGCATCTCTCTACTATGGCTACACCTTC.

The chain couples TRBV28 to TRBJ2-2, with TRBD1 matching 8 bases. The CDR3 has 15 amino acids. After removal of 5 bases from V and 4 bases from J, the junction contained 6 bases not matched to a gene. Germline V gene data show CDR1 as MDHEN and CDR2 as SYDVKM. CDR3: CASSDRGSSTGELFF. CDR3 sequence (DNA): TGTGCCAGCAGTGACAGGGGTTCGAGCACCGGGGAGCTGTTTTTT.